The sequence of this T cell receptor beta chain was determined in a study of cytomegalovirus exposure and HLA in healthy donors. Study-wide points: Earlier analysis looked at TCR beta V segments, and most were productive about 87% or about 30% of the time.

The PCR used 60 Vbeta and 13 Jbeta primers. Some clones are missing from TCRdb's copy, which holds only in-frame ones; the method was immunoSEQ multiplex PCR. The table includes more than 90,000 clones, around four fifths detected once. The CDR3 runs 15 residues. J lost 2 bases, V lost 0 bases, and 2 bases had no gene match. The germline gives CDR1 KGHSH, CDR2 LQKENI. As regards this clone: Its antigen is as yet unknown.

The origin of this receptor is a woman in her 40s in good health and CMV-seropositive. The chain carries TRBV18 and TRBJ2-5, with TRBD1 matching over 8 bases. Sequenced: PBMCs. CDR3 protein: CASSPPTGGQETQYF. The DNA for the CDR3 is TGTGCCAGCTCACCACCTACAGGGGGGCAAGAGACCCAGTACTTC.